These T cell receptor beta chains were read from a single sample in a study of shared clonotypes between healthy human individuals. The repertoire was sequenced with immunoSEQ multiplex PCR; TCRdb's copy has only in-frame clones and lacks some. This table has about 800,000 clones, 96% appearing once. Sequencing used naive CD8+ T cells sorted from blood. The receptors were sampled from a man aged 30 to 39 in good health. The CDR3 runs from the conserved cysteine through the conserved F or W. Fields, in order: J gene, D gene, V gene, clone size, CDR3 protein, CDR3 DNA. A D gene is named only where the DNA matches it firmly. Clone size is not always given. Where it is, it says once, few, many or a class for expanded clones.

J gene: TRBJ2-3
D gene: .
V gene: TRBV7-9
clone size: .
CDR3 protein: CASSLVTEDTQYF
CDR3 DNA: TGTGCCAGCAGCTTAGTCACCGAAGATACGCAGTATTTT

J gene: TRBJ2-1
D gene: .
V gene: TRBV7-2
clone size: .
CDR3 protein: CASTWDGAYNEQFF
CDR3 DNA: TGTGCCAGCACCTGGGACGGAGCCTACAATGAGCAGTTCTTC

J gene: TRBJ1-5
D gene: .
V gene: TRBV6-1
clone size: .
CDR3 protein: CASSEYGGNQPQHF
CDR3 DNA: TGTGCCAGCAGTGAATATGGGGGGAATCAGCCCCAGCATTTT

J gene: TRBJ2-7
D gene: TRBD2
V gene: TRBV7-6
clone size: once
CDR3 protein: CASSSVAGPTYEQYF
CDR3 DNA: TGTGCCAGCAGCTCAGTAGCGGGCCCCACCTACGAGCAGTACTTC

J gene: TRBJ2-3
D gene: TRBD2
V gene: TRBV28
clone size: .
CDR3 protein: CASSFGTSPFSSTDTQYF
CDR3 DNA: TGTGCCAGCAGTTTCGGGACTAGCCCTTTTTCTAGCACAGATACGCAGTATTTT

J gene: TRBJ2-7
D gene: TRBD2
V gene: TRBV28
clone size: .
CDR3 protein: CASSFRLAGDEQYF
CDR3 DNA: TGTGCCAGCAGTTTCCGACTAGCGGGAGATGAGCAGTACTTC

J gene: TRBJ2-3
D gene: TRBD1
V gene: TRBV18
clone size: .
CDR3 protein: CASSPPTGGALTDTQYF
CDR3 DNA: TGTGCCAGCTCACCTCCGACAGGGGGCGCATTGACAGATACGCAGTATTTT

J gene: TRBJ2-1
D gene: .
V gene: TRBV7-9
clone size: .
CDR3 protein: CASSLSGDEQFF
CDR3 DNA: TGTGCCAGCAGCTTAAGCGGAGATGAGCAGTTCTTC

J gene: TRBJ2-7
D gene: .
V gene: TRBV6-5
clone size: .
CDR3 protein: CASSYSSGWGEQYF
CDR3 DNA: TGTGCCAGCAGTTACTCGTCGGGGTGGGGGGAGCAGTACTTC

J gene: TRBJ2-5
D gene: .
V gene: TRBV29-1
clone size: .
CDR3 protein: CSVEGRGGETQYF
CDR3 DNA: TGCAGCGTTGAAGGTAGGGGTGGAGAGACCCAGTACTTC

J gene: TRBJ2-1
D gene: TRBD2
V gene: TRBV29-1
clone size: .
CDR3 protein: CSVVPSGRAQGSYNEQFF
CDR3 DNA: TGCAGCGTTGTGCCCAGCGGGAGGGCCCAGGGCTCCTACAATGAGCAGTTCTTC

J gene: TRBJ2-3
D gene: .
V gene: TRBV11-2
clone size: .
CDR3 protein: CASSPVRQDTDTQYF
CDR3 DNA: TGTGCCAGCAGCCCTGTCAGGCAGGACACAGATACGCAGTATTTT

J gene: TRBJ1-3
D gene: .
V gene: TRBV15
clone size: .
CDR3 protein: CATRSRSSGNTIYF
CDR3 DNA: TGTGCCACCAGGTCCCGGAGCTCTGGAAACACCATATATTTT

J gene: TRBJ2-7
D gene: .
V gene: TRBV27
clone size: once
CDR3 protein: CASRFQGMSSYEQYF
CDR3 DNA: TGTGCCAGTAGGTTCCAGGGAATGAGCTCCTACGAGCAGTACTTC

J gene: TRBJ2-1
D gene: TRBD2
V gene: TRBV11-1
clone size: .
CDR3 protein: CASSPTSGTEQFF
CDR3 DNA: TGTGCCAGCAGCCCCACTAGCGGGACTGAGCAGTTCTTC

J gene: TRBJ2-1
D gene: TRBD2
V gene: TRBV14
clone size: .
CDR3 protein: CASSPGLAGFYEQFF
CDR3 DNA: TGTGCCAGCAGCCCAGGACTAGCGGGATTCTATGAGCAGTTCTTC